This TCR beta chain was observed in a study of OX40 agonist ivuxolimab in advanced cancers. On the study more broadly: Dose-escalation patients had hepatocellular carcinoma, melanoma, renal cell or head and neck cancer. A history of anti-PD-1, anti-PD-L1 or anti-CTLA-4 therapy was acceptable, and around 36% had some.

Sequencing used immunoSEQ multiplex PCR; TCRdb keeps in-frame clones, though not all of them. Of tens of thousands of clones in the sample, 80% to 95% were seen once. This clone turned up a few times. The antigen is unknown. Study-wide points: Expanded clones belonging to CD8+ T cells outnumbered, on average, those of CD4+.

The CDR3 runs to 15 residues. V lost 7 bases to trimming and J lost 4 bases, with 19 bases between them. Germline lookup yields CDR1 SNHLY and CDR2 FYNNEI. The V call is TRBV2, the J call TRBJ1-2, with D possibly TRBD1 on 6 matching bases. The source was CD4+ or CD8+ T cells sorted from blood, collected in a trial of the OX40 agonist ivuxolimab. This receptor was taken from an adult with an advanced solid tumor such as melanoma, head and neck, liver or kidney cancer. As DNA, the CDR3 is TGTGCCAGCACTTTAACGACAGGCATCACCTATGGCTACACCTTC. Protein product: CASTLTTGITYGYTF.